The TCR beta chain described here comes from a study of siplizumab effects on memory and regulatory T cells. Looked up from germline, CDR1 is LNHNV and CDR2 is YYDKDF (reference sequence). This CDR3 contains 13 residues. Trimming left V 0 bases short and J 9 bases short, with 9 bases between. With regard to this clone: Its specificity is not known.

Repertoires were generated with immunoSEQ multiplex PCR, while TCRdb's copy carries only in-frame clones and drops some. The sample lists around 110,000 clones; less than 95% were seen once. Findings and caveats of the study: In roughly 80-96% of proliferating CD4+ or CD8+ clones, a naive or memory phenotype could not be assigned.

This TCR was sampled from a human donor in good health. The sequencing input was non-Treg CD4+ T cells sorted from blood. The V gene is TRBV15, the J gene TRBJ2-4, with D unresolved. The CDR3 DNA reads TGTGCCACCAGCAGAGACCTTACTCGCATTCAGTACTTC. Its protein product is CATSRDLTRIQYF.